The TCR beta chain described here comes from a study of shared clonotypes between healthy human individuals. The authors distributed each subset's genomic DNA evenly over several immunoSEQ plates. Sequenced by immunoSEQ multiplex PCR; TCRdb stores in-frame clones only, minus some. The sample holds about 1 million clones, about 75% seen once. The V end lost 3 bases, the J end lost 6 bases, and 17 bases lay between the germline ends. The germline gives CDR1 LNHDA, CDR2 SQIVND (reference sequence). The CDR3 is 16 amino acids. The receptor comes from a man between 18 and 35 years old in good health. This sequence joins TRBV19 and TRBJ2-2; D unclear. Sequencing was carried out using memory CD4+ T cells sorted from blood. Noted subset: CD45RA-negative fraction. CDR3 in amino acids: CASSIRMIRGAGELFF. The CDR3 DNA sequence: TGTGCCAGTAGTATTCGGATGATAAGAGGAGCCGGGGAGCTGTTTTTT.